This T cell receptor beta chain was found in a study of CD8 T cells in Susac syndrome. The germline V and J ends were trimmed by 5 bases and 0 bases, with 5 bases remaining between them. The CDR3 spans 12 residues. Germline V gene sequence: CDR1 SGHTA, CDR2 FQGNSA. Peripheral blood CD8+ and CD4+ T cells were profiled by TCR beta sequencing. Relapsing-remitting disease, either stable or active, was present in the treatment-naive patients who were the multiple sclerosis controls. This clonotype was recorded a few times. Random hexamers served to reverse transcribe roughly 0.45 to 1 ug RNA. Across 54 Vbeta and 13 Jbeta, immunoSEQ multiplex PCR amplified TCR beta CDR3. Via MiXCR, TCRdb re-called the immunoSEQ multiplex PCR reads, giving one row per CDR3 protein. The sample shows about 300,000 distinct CDR3 sequences, about nine tenths of them seen only once.

The sequence came from a human donor with multiple sclerosis. Material for sequencing was CD8+ T cells from PBMCs. The V call is TRBV7-2, the J call TRBJ2-7, with D unresolved. The DNA of the CDR3 is TGTGCCAGCAGCCACAGCTCCTACGAGCAGTACTTC. As protein: CASSHSSYEQYF.